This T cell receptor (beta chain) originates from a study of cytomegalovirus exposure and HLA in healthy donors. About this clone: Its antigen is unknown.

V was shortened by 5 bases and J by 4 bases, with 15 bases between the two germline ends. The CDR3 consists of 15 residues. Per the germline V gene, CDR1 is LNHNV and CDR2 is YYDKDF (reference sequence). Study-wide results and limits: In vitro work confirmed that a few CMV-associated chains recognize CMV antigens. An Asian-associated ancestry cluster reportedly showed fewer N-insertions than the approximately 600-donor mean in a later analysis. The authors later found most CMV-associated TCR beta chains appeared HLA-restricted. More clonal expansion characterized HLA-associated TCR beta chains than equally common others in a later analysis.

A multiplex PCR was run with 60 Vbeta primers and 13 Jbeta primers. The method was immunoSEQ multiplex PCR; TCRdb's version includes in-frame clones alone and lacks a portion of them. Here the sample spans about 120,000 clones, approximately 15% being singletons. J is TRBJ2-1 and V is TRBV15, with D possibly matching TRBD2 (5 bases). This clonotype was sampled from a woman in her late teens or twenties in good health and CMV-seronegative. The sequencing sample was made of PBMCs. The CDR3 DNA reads TGTGCCACCAGCCCCTCACAGCGGTCGTACAATGAGCAGTTCTTC. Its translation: CATSPSQRSYNEQFF. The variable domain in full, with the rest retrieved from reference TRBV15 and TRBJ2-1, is DAMVIQNPRYQVTQFGKPVTLSCSQTLNHNVMYWYQQKSSQAPKLLFHYYDKDFNNEADTPDNFQSRRPNTSFCFLDIRSPGLGDTAMYLCATSPSQRSYNEQFFGPGTRLTVL.